This is a list of T cell receptor beta chains from one sample in a study of OX40 agonist ivuxolimab in advanced cancers. TCRdb's table, derived via immunoSEQ multiplex PCR, lists solely in-frame clones and lacks some. The sample carries 17,000 or so clones, around 77% recorded once. The source was CD4+ or CD8+ T cells sorted from blood, collected in a trial of the OX40 agonist ivuxolimab. Receptor source: an adult with an advanced solid tumor such as melanoma, head and neck, liver or kidney cancer. Both conserved end residues are part of each CDR3.

>TRBV6-1|TRBJ1-2
CASSLEGAPYGYTF
>TRBV14|TRBJ2-3
CASSWAGGLGGTQYF
>TRBV15|TRBJ2-6
CAARPPGANVLTF
>TRBV11-2|TRBJ1-2
CASSDGVGADGYTF
>TRBV23-1|TRBJ2-1
CASSHQRGPSYNEQFF
>TRBV9|TRBJ1-2
CASSVDGQGSYGYTF
>TRBV5-5|TRBJ1-1
CACGGARVGAEQSTEAFF
>TRBV30|TRBJ2-3
CAWMNDGTDTQYF
>TRBV7-9|TRBJ2-7
CASSLNSGTYEQYF
>TRBV9|TRBJ1-5
CASSVDTDNQPQHF
>TRBV27|TRBJ1-1
CASSQGALTEAFF
>TRBV7-3|TRBJ1-2
CASSPDGQANYGYTF
>TRBV21-1|TRBJ1-5
CASSKSPSEGREHQPQHF
>TRBV27|TRBJ2-7
CASSGGDAYEQYF
>TRBV9|TRBJ2-3
CASSPLPGTGYTDTQYF
>TRBV30|TRBJ2-1
CAWNLWGADEQFF
>TRBV30|TRBJ2-1
CAWTIAGGPGNEQFF
>TRBV5-5|TRBJ1-2
CASSADGGGYTF
>TRBV5-6|TRBJ2-5
CASSSLEFVGLVETQYF
>TRBV14|TRBJ2-2
CASSQGSPGELFF
>TRBV29-1|TRBJ2-1
CSVEVGGLNRNEQFF
>TRBV5-3|TRBJ1-3
CASSRTEHRNTIYF
>TRBV28|TRBJ2-5
CASSPPGGEETQYF
>TRBV7-9|TRBJ2-3
CASTLVSTDTQYF
>TRBV5-6|TRBJ1-5
CASSLFGTGSRPQHF
>TRBV7-9|TRBJ1-5
CASKLGVGPQPQHF
>TRBV7-2|TRBJ2-7
CASRASGGSYEQYF
>TRBV4-2|TRBJ1-6
CASSPQGARQFYNSPLHF
>TRBV7-8|TRBJ1-5
CASSLAPGGASNQPQHF
>TRBV10-3|TRBJ1-2
CAISETQGPTAKYGYTF
>TRBV4-1|TRBJ2-1
CASSLAGSGAQREQFF
>TRBV23-1|TRBJ1-4
CASSQSLWDRATNEKLFF
>TRBV27|TRBJ2-5
CASSVNGPPQETQYF
>TRBV11-2|TRBJ1-1
CASSPIGGGNTEAFF
>TRBV6-7|TRBJ1-5
CASRSLPGREYQPQHF
>TRBV10-1|TRBJ2-1
CASSEYRGTSANEQFF
>TRBV19|TRBJ2-1
CASSSPGPLNEQFF
>TRBV7-9|TRBJ2-1
CASSMTSGGLDEQFF
>TRBV28|TRBJ2-1
CASSYSGTGRYNEQFF
>TRBV27|TRBJ1-1
CAVKTPGAEAFF
>TRBV7-8|-
CASSFGRTSGYEQYF
>TRBV6-4|TRBJ1-1
CASSDSLSLPEAFF
>TRBV28|TRBJ1-5
CASTRGLNQPQHF
>TRBV11-2|TRBJ1-2
CASSLARGRGVYGYTF
>TRBV10-2|TRBJ2-7
CASSELDRSSYEQYF
>TRBV6-5|TRBJ1-2
CASSPDSYGYTF
>TRBV5-6|TRBJ2-2
CASSLGTPFTGELFF
>TRBV4-1|TRBJ1-4
CASSQDFGNEKLFF
>TRBV5-1|TRBJ2-7
CASSPEGLAGTYEQYF
>TRBV4-1|TRBJ1-5
CASSLTVQGGNQPQHF
>TRBV4-2|TRBJ2-6
CASSQESGTGANVLTF